A single sample gave rise to the 8 T cell receptor beta chains below, sequenced in a study of neoadjuvant anti-PD-1 for oral cavity cancer. Generated by immunoSEQ multiplex PCR, the TCRdb table keeps only in-frame clones and is missing some. The table includes 7,000 to 9,000 clones, roughly 60% detected once. Material: tumor tissue, obtained before nivolumab (anti-PD-1) treatment. Receptor source: a person between 40 and 80 years old with oral cavity squamous cell carcinoma.

This clone was recorded a few times. The genes are TRBV2 and TRBJ1-4; TRBD1 aligns across 7 bases. Germline values: CDR1 SNHLY, CDR2 FYNNEI. J was trimmed by 7 bases and V by 8 bases; bases with no gene match: 10. The CDR3 has 14 amino acids. This CDR3 is CASRRDSEREKLFF. The DNA for the CDR3 is TGTGCCAGCCGCCGGGACAGTGAACGTGAAAAACTGTTTTTT.

A few counts support this clone. This rearrangement joins TRBV9 to TRBJ1-5; D uncertain. In germline, CDR1 is SGDLS, CDR2 YYNGEE. V lost 0 bases and J lost 6, with 7 bases in between. The length of the CDR3 is 13 residues. This chain's CDR3 is CASSVDSGQPQHF. As DNA, the CDR3 is TGTGCCAGCAGCGTAGATTCGGGTCAGCCCCAGCATTTT.

This clone has more than one count but fewer than ten. The chain employs TRBV19 and TRBJ1-2; perhaps TRBD1 as D (6 bases). From germline, CDR1 is LNHDA and CDR2 SQIVND (reference sequence). The CDR3 spans 15 residues. Trimming shortened V by 5 bases and J by 4 bases, and 17 bases separated the two germline ends. Here the CDR3 reads CASSSHREAVYGYTF. CDR3 in DNA: TGTGCCAGTAGTTCCCACAGGGAGGCCGTCTATGGCTACACCTTC.

The chain links TRBV28 to TRBJ2-3, with no clear D. The CDR3 spans 12 residues. V lost 8 bases, J lost 0 bases, and 6 bases lay in between. Germline values: CDR1 MDHEN, CDR2 SYDVKM. The CDR3 region is CASAISTDTQYF. The CDR3 region has the DNA TGTGCCAGCGCAATTAGCACAGATACGCAGTATTTT.

This chain links TRBV27 with TRBJ1-2; D is possibly TRBD1 (5 bases). Trimming took off 4 bases at V and 3 bases at J, with 6 bases between the two ends. Germline lookup yields CDR1 MNHEY and CDR2 SMNVEV (reference sequence). CDR3 size: 12 residues. The CDR3 here is CASSSGDYGYTF. The CDR3 nucleotides are TGTGCCAGCAGTTCGGGGGACTATGGCTACACCTTC.

This clone is labeled as medium-sized. The rearrangement uses TRBV5-1 and TRBJ2-7; 8 nucleotides agree with TRBD2. Germline CDR1 and CDR2: SGHRS and YFSETQ. There are 16 residues in the CDR3. The J segment lost 2 bases and the V segment lost 7 bases, leaving 14 bases of the junction unmatched. Here the CDR3 DNA reads TGCGCCAGCGGGGGCCTGAGCGGGAGTAGAACCTACGAGCAGTACTTC. Residues: CASGGLSGSRTYEQYF.

The rearrangement joins TRBV7-8 to TRBJ1-5, with D unresolved. V gave up 1 base and J gave up 10 bases, with 11 bases separating them. CDR1 SGHVS and CDR2 FQNEAQ come from the germline V gene. The CDR3 has 13 amino acids. The CDR3 protein is CASSLEYLQPQHF. For the CDR3, the DNA is TGTGCCAGCAGCTTAGAGTATCTGCAACCCCAGCATTTT.

V and J are TRBV5-1 and TRBJ2-6; 8 bases line up with TRBD1. The trim removed 4 bases at V and 0 bases at J, leaving 6 bases unmatched. The CDR3 spans 17 residues. CDR1 SGHRS and CDR2 YFSETQ come from the germline V gene. CDR3 nucleotides: TGCGCCAGCAGCATGACAGGGGCCCTCTCTGGGGCCAACGTCCTGACTTTC. This sequence encodes CASSMTGALSGANVLTF. Looking up the rest from reference TRBV5-1 and TRBJ2-6 gives the full variable domain: KAGVTQTPRYLIKTRGQQVTLSCSPISGHRSVSWYQQTPGQGLQFLFEYFSETQRNKGNFPGRFSGRQFSNSRSEMNVSTLELGDSALYLCASSMTGALSGANVLTFGAGSRLTVL.